This TCR beta chain originates from a study of T cell changes during pregnancy in multiple sclerosis. Looked up from germline, CDR1 is SGDLS and CDR2 is YYNGEE. This CDR3 has 14 amino acids. V lost 0 bases to trimming and J lost 2 bases, with 9 bases between them. The data were produced by immunoSEQ multiplex PCR, yet TCRdb's version contains in-frame clones alone and is incomplete. The sample contains about 40,000 clones, about 87% of which appear only once. V gene TRBV9 combines with J gene TRBJ2-7, with a possible D match to TRBD1 (5 bases). The clonotype was recovered from a female donor in good health, enrolled as a control in a pregnancy study. The source was peripheral blood, collected in the first trimester of pregnancy. This CDR3 reads CASSVEPGTYEQYF. Written as DNA, the CDR3 is TGTGCCAGCAGCGTAGAGCCAGGGACCTACGAGCAGTACTTC. The complete variable domain, with remaining parts taken from reference TRBV9 and TRBJ2-7, reads DSGVTQTPKHLITATGQRVTLRCSPRSGDLSVYWYQQSLDQGLQFLIQYYNGEERAKGNILERFSAQQFPDLHSELNLSSLELGDSALYFCASSVEPGTYEQYFGPGTRLTVT.